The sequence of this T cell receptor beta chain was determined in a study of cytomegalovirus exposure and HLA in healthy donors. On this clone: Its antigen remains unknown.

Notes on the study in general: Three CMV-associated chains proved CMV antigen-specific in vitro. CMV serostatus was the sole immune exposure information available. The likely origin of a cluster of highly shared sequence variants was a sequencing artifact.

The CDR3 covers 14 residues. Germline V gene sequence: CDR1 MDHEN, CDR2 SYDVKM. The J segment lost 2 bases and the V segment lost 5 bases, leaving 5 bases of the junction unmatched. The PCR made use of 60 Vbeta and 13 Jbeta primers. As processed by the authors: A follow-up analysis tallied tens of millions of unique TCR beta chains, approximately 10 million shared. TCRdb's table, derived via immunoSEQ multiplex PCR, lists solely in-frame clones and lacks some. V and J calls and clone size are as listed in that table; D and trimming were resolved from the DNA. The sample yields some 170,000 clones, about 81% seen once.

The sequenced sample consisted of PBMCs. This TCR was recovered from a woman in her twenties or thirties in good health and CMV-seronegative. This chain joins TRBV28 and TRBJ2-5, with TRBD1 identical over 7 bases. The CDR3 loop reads CASSETGRQETQYF. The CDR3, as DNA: TGTGCCAGCAGTGAGACAGGGCGGCAAGAGACCCAGTACTTC.